A single sample gave rise to the 30 T cell receptor beta chains below, sequenced in a study of blood T cell repertoires in COVID-19. Using immunoSEQ multiplex PCR, the repertoire was profiled, and TCRdb retains in-frame clones only, with some absent. The sample has 140,000 to 150,000 clones, roughly 80% seen once. What was sequenced was PBMCs or T cells enriched from blood (not recorded which). Every receptor here comes from a woman between 50 and 59 years old who had recovered from COVID-19.

This sequence joins TRBV27 and TRBJ2-5; 8 nucleotides line up with TRBD1. The CDR3 extends over 17 amino acids. Germline V lookup: CDR1 MNHEY, CDR2 SMNVEV (reference sequence). The V and J ends lost 6 bases and 5 bases, in that order; junction bases with no gene match: 17. The CDR3: CASSRGQGAASRETQYF. Here the CDR3 DNA reads TGTGCCAGCAGCAGGGGCCAGGGGGCGGCTTCGCGGGAGACCCAGTACTTC.

The chain couples TRBV19 to TRBJ1-4; 9 positions match TRBD1. V lost 5 bases and J lost 6; bases outside the gene matches: 7. This CDR3 contains 15 residues. Germline-derived CDR1 and CDR2 are LNHDA and SQIVND (reference sequence). CDR3 loop: CASSPRDRDDEKLFF. CDR3 coding DNA: TGTGCCAGTAGTCCCCGGGACAGGGATGATGAAAAACTGTTTTTT.

The chain recombines TRBV5-4 with TRBJ2-1, with D unresolved. Germline V gene sequence: CDR1 SGHNT, CDR2 YYREEE (reference sequence). V lost 5 bases and J 2 bases, leaving 17 bases between the germline ends. This CDR3 is 16 amino acids long. CDR3 nucleotides: TGTGCCAGCAGGCCCCACGAGTTGAGAGCCTACAATGAGCAGTTCTTC. Residues: CASRPHELRAYNEQFF.

The chain has TRBV27 and TRBJ1-2, with TRBD1 as a possible D gene (6 bases). The CDR3 is 13 residues long. V dropped 3 bases and J dropped 6 bases, with 11 bases sitting between them. Per the germline V gene, CDR1 is MNHEY and CDR2 is SMNVEV (reference sequence). Here the CDR3 reads CASSFRGGNGYTF. For the CDR3, the DNA is TGTGCCAGCAGTTTCAGGGGTGGTAATGGCTACACCTTC.

The V call is TRBV5-1, the J call TRBJ2-7, with 9 bases identical to TRBD2. The V segment lost 3 bases and the J segment 4 bases; nucleotides outside the gene matches: 8. The CDR3 sequence is 15 residues long. Germline V gene sequence: CDR1 SGHRS, CDR2 YFSETQ. The CDR3 region is CASSSGTSRNYEQYF. Written as DNA, the CDR3 is TGCGCCAGCAGCTCAGGGACTAGCAGAAATTACGAGCAGTACTTC.

The chain carries TRBV7-3 and TRBJ2-1; 8 bases are shared with TRBD1. This CDR3 has 15 amino acids. CDR1 and CDR2 from the germline V gene are SGHTA and FQGTGA. The V gene end was trimmed by 5 bases and the J gene end by 9 bases; junction bases not matched to a gene: 12. The CDR3: CASSARGSGGLEQFF. Here the CDR3 DNA reads TGTGCCAGCAGCGCAAGAGGCTCAGGGGGCCTTGAGCAGTTCTTC. Full variable domain (missing parts from reference TRBV7-3 and TRBJ2-1): GAGVSQTPSNKVTEKGKYVELRCDPISGHTALYWYRQSLGQGPEFLIYFQGTGAADDSGLPNDRFFAVRPEGSVSTLKIQRTERGDSAVYLCASSARGSGGLEQFFGPGTRLTVL.

The J gene is TRBJ2-3, the V gene TRBV7-8, with 9 bases fitting TRBD2. V shed 3 bases and J 2 bases; nucleotides not matched to a gene: 9. This CDR3 is 17 amino acids long. Germline V gene lookup returns CDR1 SGHVS and CDR2 FQNEAQ. CDR3: CASSLNQGLANTDTQYF. The DNA for the CDR3 is TGTGCCAGCAGCTTGAACCAGGGACTAGCTAACACAGATACGCAGTATTTT.

The rearrangement joins TRBV6-5 to TRBJ1-1; the D is unclear. Germline values: CDR1 MNHEY, CDR2 SVGAGI. Trimming pared 11 bases from V and 6 bases from J, leaving 19 bases between. The CDR3 extends over 13 amino acids. As DNA, the CDR3 is TGTGCCGGGAGGGAGGACGTCAGTGCTGAAGCTTTCTTT. Its translation is CAGREDVSAEAFF.

DNA of the CDR3: TGTGCCAGCAGCTTACAGGGTCTCTCTGGAAACACCATATATTTT. Protein product: CASSLQGLSGNTIYF. The chain is built from TRBV7-8 and TRBJ1-3; tentative D call: TRBD1 (5 bases). Trimming shortened V by 2 bases and J by 0 bases, and 8 bases separated the two germline ends. The CDR3 runs to 15 residues. Per germline, CDR1 SGHVS and CDR2 FQNEAQ.

This sequence joins TRBV7-3 and TRBJ2-1, with unresolved D. The V gene lost 1 base and the J gene lost 2 bases, with 6 bases spanning the gap. Germline CDR1 reads SGHTA; CDR2 reads FQGTGA. The CDR3 extends over 14 amino acids. The CDR3 nucleotides are TGTGCCAGCAGCTTAAATCAGGCCTACAATGAGCAGTTCTTC. This codes for CASSLNQAYNEQFF.

The gene calls are TRBV19 and TRBJ2-3; 8 positions agree with TRBD2. V was pared by 6 bases and J by 3 bases, with 5 bases of the junction left unmatched. CDR1 and CDR2 from the germline V gene are LNHDA and SQIVND (reference sequence). This CDR3 is built from 14 residues. The CDR3 region has the DNA TGTGCCAGTAGCGTAGCGGGGCGGACAGATACGCAGTATTTT. This codes for CASSVAGRTDTQYF. The full variable domain, its missing parts supplied by reference TRBV19 and TRBJ2-3, is DGGITQSPKYLFRKEGQNVTLSCEQNLNHDAMYWYRQDPGQGLRLIYYSQIVNDFQKGDIAEGYSVSREKKESFPLTVTSAQKNPTAFYLCASSVAGRTDTQYFGPGTRLTVL.

The chain links TRBV7-9 to TRBJ1-1, with a possible D match to TRBD1 (5 bases). This CDR3 has 14 residues. V lost 1 base and J lost 0, with 6 bases in between. Per the germline V gene, CDR1 is SEHNR and CDR2 is FQNEAQ (reference sequence). This chain's CDR3 is CASSLDRMNTEAFF. The CDR3 coding sequence is TGTGCCAGCAGCTTAGACAGGATGAACACTGAAGCTTTCTTT.

This clone appeared a single time. The rearrangement joins TRBV7-7 to TRBJ2-2, with D possibly being TRBD2 (5 bases). CDR3 length: 16 amino acids. The germline V gene encodes CDR1 SSHAT and CDR2 FNYEAQ (reference sequence). Trimming shortened V by 5 bases and J by 6 bases, and 19 bases separated the two germline ends. The CDR3 here is CASSPRVVRGSGELFF. CDR3 DNA: TGTGCCAGCAGCCCGAGGGTAGTCAGAGGGTCCGGGGAGCTGTTTTTT. Using reference TRBV7-7 and TRBJ2-2 for the parts outside the CDR3, the full variable domain is GAGVSQSPRYKVTKRGQDVTLRCDPISSHATLYWYQQALGQGPEFLTYFNYEAQPDKSGLPSDRFSAERPEGSISTLTIQRTEQRDSAMYRCASSPRVVRGSGELFFGEGSRLTVL.

The chain combines TRBV4-1 with TRBJ1-5, with a tentative D call TRBD1 (5 bases). Per germline, CDR1 MGHRA and CDR2 YSYEKL. Trimming removed 1 base from V and 0 bases from J, with 13 bases in between. This CDR3 contains 17 residues. The CDR3 DNA sequence: TGCGCCAGCAGCCAAGTCACAGGAAAATTTAGCAATCAGCCCCAGCATTTT. Its translation: CASSQVTGKFSNQPQHF.

The chain uses TRBV4-1 and TRBJ2-3; TRBD1 might be the D (5 bases). Germline V gene sequence: CDR1 MGHRA, CDR2 YSYEKL. With 1 base removed from V and 0 bases from J, the gap between germline ends came to 11 bases. The CDR3 runs to 16 residues. CDR3: CASSQATGASTDTQYF. The CDR3 coding sequence is TGCGCCAGCAGCCAAGCTACTGGGGCTAGCACAGATACGCAGTATTTT.

The chain couples TRBV28 to TRBJ1-5; 9 bases map to TRBD1. Germline lookup yields CDR1 MDHEN and CDR2 SYDVKM. The ends lost 3 bases at V and 13 bases at J; junction bases unmatched: 16. This CDR3 spans 16 amino acids. CDR3 loop: CASSFSYRGLRLSQHF. In DNA, the CDR3 is TGTGCCAGCAGTTTCTCGTACAGGGGGCTGAGGTTATCACAGCATTTT.

The chain uses TRBV3-1 (or the pseudogene TRBV3-2) and TRBJ1-5; unclear D gene. In germline, CDR1 is LGHDT, CDR2 YNNKEL (reference sequence). Trimming removed 3 bases from V and 7 bases from J, with 7 bases in between. CDR3 length: 12 residues. CDR3 amino acids: CASSHSSQPQHF. As DNA, the CDR3 is TGTGCCAGCAGCCATAGTTCCCAGCCCCAGCATTTT.

The genes are TRBV19 and TRBJ1-5, with 9 bases aligning to TRBD1. This CDR3 has 17 residues. Trimming at V came to 0 bases and at J to 4 bases, leaving 7 bases not matched to a gene. Germline CDR1 reads LNHDA; CDR2 reads SQIVND (reference sequence). The CDR3 reads CASSIDPTGGWNQPQHF. The DNA for the CDR3 is TGTGCCAGTAGTATAGACCCAACAGGGGGCTGGAATCAGCCCCAGCATTTT.

This clone was counted many times. The chain joins TRBV7-9 to TRBJ2-1, with 10 bases fitting TRBD2. This CDR3 spans 16 amino acids. V lost 2 bases and J lost 4; bases outside the gene matches: 5. The germline V gene has CDR1 SEHNR and CDR2 FQNEAQ (reference sequence). In DNA form, the CDR3 reads TGTGCCAGCAGCTTATGGCTAGCGGGGGAATACAATGAGCAGTTCTTC. It is translated as CASSLWLAGEYNEQFF.

This clone was found once. This chain links TRBV11-2 with TRBJ2-1; 13 bases match TRBD2. The trim removed 4 bases at V and 3 bases at J, leaving 6 bases unmatched. The CDR3 covers 17 residues. Germline assignment: CDR1 SGHAT and CDR2 FQNNGV. Written as DNA, the CDR3 is TGTGCCAGCAGCTATCGCCGACTAGCGGGGGGCTACAATGAGCAGTTCTTC. This translates into CASSYRRLAGGYNEQFF.

V and J are TRBV28 and TRBJ1-4; D possibly corresponds to TRBD1 (6 bases). Trimming cost V 6 bases and J 8 bases, with 13 bases left between them. CDR3 length: 13 amino acids. CDR1 is MDHEN and CDR2 is SYDVKM in the germline V gene. CDR3 nucleotide sequence: TGTGCCAGCAGGTTCGGGGGGCAAGAAAAACTGTTTTTT. It specifies CASRFGGQEKLFF.

A single count supports this clone. V is TRBV28 and J is TRBJ1-5; TRBD1 aligns across 7 bases. Trimming at V came to 6 bases and at J to 2 bases, leaving 10 bases not matched to a gene. Germline V gives CDR1 MDHEN, CDR2 SYDVKM. The CDR3 extends over 16 amino acids. DNA of the CDR3: TGTGCCAGCAGCACGCTTCAGGGGGGTGGCAATCAGCCCCAGCATTTT. Its protein product is CASSTLQGGGNQPQHF.

The CDR3 is CASSPLAGDPTGELFF. The CDR3 coding sequence is TGTGCCAGCTCACCACTAGCGGGGGATCCCACCGGGGAGCTGTTTTTT. The chain links TRBV18 to TRBJ2-2, with TRBD2 matching over 9 bases. Looked up from germline, CDR1 is KGHSH and CDR2 is LQKENI. V lost 1 base and J lost 4; bases outside the gene matches: 4. The CDR3 sequence is 16 residues long.

The rearrangement joins TRBV7-7 to TRBJ2-5; TRBD1 is a possible D gene (5 bases). V was shortened by 1 base and J by 2 bases, with 11 bases between the two germline ends. CDR1 is SSHAT, CDR2 FNYEAQ, per germline (reference sequence). The CDR3 runs 15 residues. In DNA, the CDR3 is TGTGCCAGCAGCTTAGTAGGGGCCCCACAAGAGACCCAGTACTTC. Its translation: CASSLVGAPQETQYF.

J is TRBJ2-3 and V is TRBV5-1; 11 nucleotides match TRBD1. Germline-derived CDR1 and CDR2 are SGHRS and YFSETQ. The CDR3 extends over 19 amino acids. J lost 5 bases, V lost 3 bases, and 17 bases had no gene match. The CDR3 DNA follows: TGCGCCAGCAGCTCGCCTTTCTCCTCGGGACAGGGGGTCGTAGATACGCAGTATTTT. Translation gives CASSSPFSSGQGVVDTQYF.

This rearrangement joins TRBV5-6 to TRBJ2-5; TRBD1 matches at 12 bases. The CDR3 is 17 residues long. V lost 0 bases and J lost 4; bases outside the gene matches: 7. Looked up from germline, CDR1 is SGHDT and CDR2 is YYEEEE. The CDR3 coding sequence is TGTGCCAGCAGCTTGGCAACCGGGACAGGGGGCGGAGAGACCCAGTACTTC. Protein product: CASSLATGTGGGETQYF.

V gene TRBV7-9 combines with J gene TRBJ1-4; TRBD1 matches at 7 bases. Trimming took 1 base from V and 5 from J; bases not matched to a gene: 4. Germline V lookup: CDR1 SEHNR, CDR2 FQNEAQ (reference sequence). This CDR3 has 15 residues. The CDR3 loop reads CASSLVGTANEKLFF. CDR3 nucleotide sequence: TGTGCCAGCAGCTTAGTCGGGACAGCGAATGAAAAACTGTTTTTT.

The table lists this clone with a count of one. This rearrangement joins TRBV6-5 to TRBJ2-1; 15 bases are a match to TRBD2. Trimming at V came to 6 bases and at J to 4 bases, leaving 1 base not matched to a gene. This CDR3 has 15 residues. Germline V gene sequence: CDR1 MNHEY, CDR2 SVGAGI. Here the CDR3 reads CASSGLAGGYNEQFF. The CDR3 region has the DNA TGTGCCAGCAGCGGACTAGCGGGGGGGTACAATGAGCAGTTCTTC.

The chain joins TRBV27 to TRBJ1-2, with TRBD1 matching over 8 bases. The CDR3 is made up of 15 amino acids. V dropped 0 bases and J dropped 4; count of bases not matched to a gene: 4. The germline CDR1 and CDR2 sequences are MNHEY and SMNVEV (reference sequence). CDR3 residues: CASSLSPTGGYGYTF. In DNA, the CDR3 is TGTGCCAGCAGTTTATCCCCTACAGGGGGCTATGGCTACACCTTC.

This clone was seen once. DNA of the CDR3: TGCGCCAGCAGCCCTTCAGGGCCTAACTATGGCTACACCTTC. This encodes CASSPSGPNYGYTF. This chain uses TRBV5-1 with TRBJ1-2; D possibly corresponds to TRBD1 (5 bases). CDR1 and CDR2 from the germline V gene are SGHRS and YFSETQ. The CDR3 extends over 14 amino acids. Trimming stripped 4 bases from V and 0 bases from J, with 10 bases between. Looking up the rest from reference TRBV5-1 and TRBJ1-2 gives the full variable domain: KAGVTQTPRYLIKTRGQQVTLSCSPISGHRSVSWYQQTPGQGLQFLFEYFSETQRNKGNFPGRFSGRQFSNSRSEMNVSTLELGDSALYLCASSPSGPNYGYTFGSGTRLTVV.